The present TCR beta chain was sequenced within a study of blood T cell repertoires in COVID-19. As handled by the study authors: Reference gene primer amplification gave estimated nucleated cell counts. Libraries were prepared by immunoSEQ multiplex PCR; TCRdb keeps only in-frame clonotypes and omits some of them. That table supplies the V and J calls and clone size; D and trimming were determined from the DNA. The sample has 200,000 to 250,000 clones, around 90% seen once; the top ten hold more than 3%. The CDR3 spans 17 residues. Trimming stripped 1 base from V and 11 bases from J, with 23 bases between. Germline values: CDR1 LGHNA, CDR2 YNFKEQ.

The gene calls are TRBV4-2 and TRBJ1-4; D gene ambiguous. The source of this sequence is a woman aged 25-40 years who had been exposed to COVID-19. Sequencing was done on a sample of PBMCs or T cells enriched from blood (not recorded which). The CDR3 spells CASSQAKGELEMRKLFF. CDR3 nucleotide sequence: TGTGCCAGCAGCCAAGCGAAAGGAGAATTAGAAATGCGTAAACTGTTTTTT.